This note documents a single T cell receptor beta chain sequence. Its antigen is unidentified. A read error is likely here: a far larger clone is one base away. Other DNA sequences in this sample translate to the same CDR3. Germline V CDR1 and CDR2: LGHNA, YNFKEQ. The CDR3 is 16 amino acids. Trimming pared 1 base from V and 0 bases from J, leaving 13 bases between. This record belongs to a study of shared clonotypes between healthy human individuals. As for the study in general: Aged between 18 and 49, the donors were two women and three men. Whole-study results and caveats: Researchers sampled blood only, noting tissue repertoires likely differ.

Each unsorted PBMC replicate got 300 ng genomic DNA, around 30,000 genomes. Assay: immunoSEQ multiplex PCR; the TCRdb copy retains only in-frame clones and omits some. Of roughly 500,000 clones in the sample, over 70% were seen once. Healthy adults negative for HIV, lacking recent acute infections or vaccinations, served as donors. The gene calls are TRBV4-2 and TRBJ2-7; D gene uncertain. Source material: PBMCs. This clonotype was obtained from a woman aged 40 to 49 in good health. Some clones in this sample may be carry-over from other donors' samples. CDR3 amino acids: CASSQAGTSNSYEQYF. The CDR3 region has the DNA TGTGCCAGCAGCCAAGCTGGTACGTCCAACTCCTACGAGCAGTACTTC.